This entry lists 26 T cell receptor delta chains sequenced from one sample in a study of γδ T cells in repeated Plasmodium falciparum infection. Flow sorting of PBMC yielded separate Vgamma9/Vdelta2+ and Vdelta2-negative gammadelta T cell populations for bulk repertoire analysis. TCRdb re-processed the multiplex PCR reads using CATT. In the table there are under 50,000 delta-chain clones, 1.5% to 2% of which are singletons. Sequenced sample: gamma-delta T cells from blood. These receptors were collected from a pool of human donors (malaria-infected and uninfected, not separated).

This clone was seen at least ten times. TCRdb attributes to this sequence the protein of a much larger clone, which differs from the DNA translation at residue 3; a read error is likely, and the protein displayed is translated from the DNA. This chain's CDR3 is CAIGEPSPPKYWGLTDKLIF. CDR3 sequence (DNA): TGTGCTATTGGGGAACCCAGCCCTCCCAAATACTGGGGGCTCACCGATAAACTCATCTTT. V usage is TRDV1 and J usage is TRDJ1, with 8 positions matching TRDD3. The CDR3 has 20 residues. CDR1 and CDR2 from the germline V gene are TSWWSYY and QGS.

This clone was recorded a few times. TCRdb records a much larger clone's protein for this DNA, with a difference at residue 8 that likely arises from a read error; the protein given is the translation of the DNA. J is TRDJ2 and V is TRDV1; D remains ambiguous. Germline matching of the DNA provided the J gene here, since TCRdb leaves it blank. CDR1 is TSWWSYY and CDR2 is QGS in the germline V gene. The CDR3 contains 14 residues. The V end was cut by 4 bases, the J end by 7 bases, with 13 bases between. Written as DNA, the CDR3 is TGTGCTCTTGGGGGCTCCGGACCGATAGCACAACTCTTCTTT. Its protein product is CALGGSGPIAQLFF.

For this clone: This likely came from a read error, as a far larger clone is one base away. The same CDR3 is also encoded by other DNA sequences in this sample. Written as DNA, the CDR3 is TGTGCTCTTGGGGATGCGCTTCCTTCCTACCAGGTGCTGGGGGACTTCGGGTACACCGATAAACTCATCTTT. Its translation: CALGDALPSYQVLGDFGYTDKLIF. The chain recombines TRDV1 with TRDJ1, with D perhaps matching TRDD2 (9 bases). The J gene is absent in TCRdb and was assigned here via DNA matching to germline. Germline CDR1 TSWWSYY, CDR2 QGS. With 3 bases removed from V and 0 bases from J, the gap between germline ends came to 38 bases. This CDR3 contains 24 residues.

This clone was counted a few times. Given a much more abundant clone one base away, this may be a read error. J is TRDJ1 and V is TRDV2; 9 nucleotides match TRDD3. TCRdb carries no J gene annotation; the J gene was assigned here by matching the DNA with germline. From germline, CDR1 is GEAIGNYY and CDR2 EKD. V trimming: 3 bases; J trimming: 0 bases; junction bases outside the gene matches: 16. The CDR3 sequence is 19 residues long. Here the CDR3 reads CACDSLLGETGGYTDKLIF. The CDR3 bases are TGTGCCTGTGACTCTCTACTGGGGGAAACAGGCGGGTACACCGATAAACTCATCTTT.

This clone was detected only a few times. A read error likely explains why the TCRdb protein, taken from a much larger clone, differs from this DNA's translation at residue 12; the protein shown is translated from the DNA. V usage is TRDV1 and J usage is TRDJ1; D ambiguous. No J segment appears in TCRdb, so it was assigned here by matching the sequence to germline. The germline V gene has CDR1 TSWWSYY and CDR2 QGS. Trimming pared 0 bases from V and 3 bases from J, leaving 17 bases between. CDR3 length: 17 residues. CDR3 region: CALGELAPLRDADKLIF. In DNA form, the CDR3 reads TGTGCTCTTGGGGAACTAGCGCCACTAAGAGACGCCGATAAACTCATCTTT.

This clone showed up just a few times. Translating this DNA gives a protein that differs at residue 9 from the TCRdb one, which belongs to a much larger clone; a read error is likely, and the protein shown is this translation. The chain recombines TRDV1 with TRDJ1; TRDD3 matches at 10 bases. No J segment appears in TCRdb, so it was assigned here by matching the sequence to germline. The CDR3 consists of 21 residues. Germline V gene sequence: CDR1 TSWWSYY, CDR2 QGS. Trimming took 1 base from V and 0 from J; bases not matched to a gene: 17. The CDR3 DNA sequence: TGTGCTCTTGGGGAACCCGGCCTAAGTAGACTGGGGGATCTGTACACCGATAAACTCATCTTT. It specifies CALGEPGLSRLGDLYTDKLIF.

About this clone itself: Only one base separates this from a far larger clonotype, so it likely reflects a read error. The sample holds other DNA sequences that translate to the same CDR3. The CDR3 spells CASHAASGGYCHDKLIF. The DNA for the CDR3 is TGTGCCTCTCATGCCGCTTCTGGGGGATACTGTCACGATAAACTCATCTTT. The chain combines TRDV3 with TRDJ1; TRDD3 matches 11 bases. No J gene is reported in TCRdb; it was inferred here by comparing the DNA with germline. V lost 4 bases to trimming and J lost 4 bases; unmatched junction nucleotides: 17. The CDR3 is made up of 17 amino acids. Germline V gives CDR1 TVYSNPD, CDR2 GDNSRS (reference sequence). Full variable domain (missing parts from reference TRDV3 and TRDJ1): CDKVTQSSPDQTVASGSEVVLLCTYDTVYSNPDLFWYRIRPDYSFQFVFYGDNSRSEGADFTQGRFSVKHILTQKAFHLVISPVRTEDSATYYCASHAASGGYCHDKLIFGKGTRVTVEP.

In this sample, this clone turned up a few times. Only one base separates this from a far larger clonotype, so it likely reflects a read error. Other DNA sequences in this sample translate to the same CDR3. V and J are TRDV1 and TRDJ1; 8 bases align to TRDD3. The J gene comes from matching the DNA to germline here; TCRdb lacks it. With 1 base clipped from V and 2 bases from J, the junction kept 24 bases outside the gene matches. This CDR3 comprises 22 residues. Germline V gene data show CDR1 as TSWWSYY and CDR2 as QGS. For the CDR3, the DNA is TGTGCTCTTGGGGAACAGCCCTACGCTGGTGCCTTAGTAGTGGGGGATACCGATAAACTCATCTTT. This encodes CALGEQPYAGALVVGDTDKLIF.

As to this clone: TCRdb's protein, taken from a much larger clone, differs from this DNA's translation at residue 10, likely owing to a read error; the protein displayed comes from the DNA. The rearrangement joins TRDV1 to TRDJ2; TRDD2 matches 7 bases. Because TCRdb records no J gene, it was assigned here through a match of the DNA to germline. With 4 bases clipped from V and 2 bases from J, the junction kept 37 bases outside the gene matches. CDR3 length: 26 amino acids. In germline, CDR1 is TSWWSYY, CDR2 QGS. The CDR3: CALGGLALPVKLEDSPSLALTAQLFF. Here the CDR3 DNA reads TGTGCTCTTGGGGGACTAGCGCTTCCTGTGAAGCTGGAGGATTCTCCTTCCTTAGCATTGACAGCACAACTCTTCTTT.

This clone came up a few times. The TCRdb record carries a much larger clone's protein, which differs from this DNA's translation at residue 8; a read error is the likely cause, and the protein listed here is the DNA translation. This rearrangement joins TRDV1 to TRDJ1, with 9 bases aligning to TRDD3. Matching the DNA to germline supplied the J gene, which TCRdb does not give. Germline-derived CDR1 and CDR2 are TSWWSYY and QGS. With 5 bases clipped from V and 0 bases from J, the junction kept 19 bases outside the gene matches. The CDR3 contains 20 residues. The CDR3 spells CALGSYEVDWGSRYTDKLIF. The CDR3 coding sequence is TGTGCTCTTGGGTCCTACGAGGTGGACTGGGGGAGCCGGTACACCGATAAACTCATCTTT.

This clone has just a few counts. TCRdb assigns this DNA the protein of a much larger clone, which departs from its translation at residue 10; this likely reflects a read error, and the protein shown comes from translating the DNA. The chain couples TRDV1 to TRDJ1; D possibly uses TRDD2 or TRDD3 (6 bases each). The CDR3 consists of 19 residues. Germline CDR1 and CDR2: TSWWSYY and QGS. V was cut by 1 base and J by 4 bases, with 25 bases left in between. CDR3 sequence: CALGEPTSFRLGDFDKLIF. CDR3 DNA sequence: TGTGCTCTTGGGGAACCTACTTCCTTCCGACTGGGAGATTTCGATAAACTCATCTTT.

In this sample, this clone turned up a few times. The mismatch at residue 11 between this DNA's translation and the TCRdb protein of a much larger clone likely reflects a read error; the protein shown is translated from the DNA. The chain carries TRDV1 and TRDJ1; tentatively, D is TRDD3 (7 bases). The J gene was not available in TCRdb and was assigned here by matching the DNA to germline segments. Germline lookup yields CDR1 TSWWSYY and CDR2 QGS. This CDR3 has 17 amino acids. V was clipped by 5 bases and J by 4 bases, with 23 bases between them. CDR3 DNA sequence: TGTGCTCTTGGGACCGCTTCCTTCTGGGGGGGACACGATAAACTCATCTTT. This codes for CALGTASFWGGHDKLIF.

Details on this clone: The protein TCRdb lists belongs to a much larger clone and differs from this DNA's translation at residue 17, which points to a read error; the protein shown is made from the DNA. V gene TRDV1 combines with J gene TRDJ2; 8 bases fit TRDD3. CDR1 and CDR2 (germline): TSWWSYY, QGS. The CDR3 runs to 21 residues. The CDR3 coding sequence is TGTGCTCTTGTAAGCTCCCTCCGAGTTACTGGGGGGTTAGCTTTGACAGAACAACTCTTCTTT. Amino acids: CALVSSLRVTGGLALTEQLFF.

This clone was counted at least ten times. The J gene is TRDJ1, the V gene TRDV1, with 13 positions matching TRDD3. With V trimmed by 4 bases and J by 10 bases, 21 bases remained unmatched. CDR3 size: 19 residues. Germline V lookup: CDR1 TSWWSYY, CDR2 QGS. The CDR3 bases are TGTGCTCTTGGGGCACTTCCACATCGTACTGGGGGATACGCGGGAAGACTCATCTTT. Translated, it gives CALGALPHRTGGYAGRLIF.

This clone was counted between two and nine times. The protein given by TCRdb reflects a much larger clone and differs at residue 5 from this DNA's translation, likely from a read error; the protein shown is the DNA's translation. The rearrangement uses TRDV3 and TRDJ1, with unresolved D. TCRdb gives no J gene; it was assigned here by matching the DNA to germline. Trimming pared 0 bases from V and 0 bases from J, leaving 17 bases between. The CDR3 has 16 amino acids. Germline V lookup: CDR1 TVYSNPD, CDR2 GDNSRS (reference sequence). CDR3 DNA: TGTGCCTTTAGGCCCCTATCCTGGCAGTACACCGATAAACTCATCTTT. This codes for CAFRPLSWQYTDKLIF.

Details on this clone: TCRdb lists the protein of a much larger clone for this DNA, which differs at residue 17, so this is likely a read error; the protein given here is translated from the DNA itself. J is TRDJ1 and V is TRDV1; 7 bases map to TRDD3. In the absence of a J gene in TCRdb, the DNA was matched to germline to assign it here. The V gene's germline CDR1 is TSWWSYY and CDR2 QGS. The CDR3 loop spans 21 amino acids. The DNA for the CDR3 is TGTGCTCTTGGGGAACTACCTAATTTCTGGGGGTCCCATTATCACACCAATAAACTCATCTTT. Its protein product is CALGELPNFWGSHYHTNKLIF.

This clone was picked up a small number of times. TCRdb attributes to this sequence the protein of a much larger clone, which differs from the DNA translation at residue 15; a read error is likely, and the protein displayed is translated from the DNA. V and J are TRDV2 and TRDJ1; 10 bases map to TRDD3. Germline matching of the DNA provided the J gene here, since TCRdb leaves it blank. The length of the CDR3 is 21 residues. Germline loops: CDR1 GEAIGNYY, CDR2 EKD. The V segment lost 5 bases and the J segment 1 base; nucleotides outside the gene matches: 24. The CDR3 bases are TGTGCCTGTGTGAGGTTACCGGAACACAAGGGGGATACGGGGTCCACCGATAAACTCATCTTT. Its translation is CACVRLPEHKGDTGSTDKLIF.

This clone was observed a few times. The translation of this DNA and the TCRdb protein of a much larger clone differ at residue 3, probably owing to a read error; the protein shown here is translated from the DNA. The chain links TRDV2 to TRDJ1; unclear D gene. No J segment appears in TCRdb, so it was assigned here by matching the sequence to germline. The CDR3 spans 13 residues. Germline V gene lookup returns CDR1 GEAIGNYY and CDR2 EKD. The chain's CDR3 is CAYDSVGVDKLIF. The CDR3 DNA is TGTGCCTATGACAGTGTAGGAGTCGATAAACTCATCTTT.

This clone has more than one count but fewer than ten. This sequence is one base from a far larger clone and is likely a read error. Within the sample, other DNA sequences also encode this same CDR3. The chain's CDR3 is CALGEARGAGGFPTSILLTQYTDKLIF. Written as DNA, the CDR3 is TGTGCTCTCGGGGAAGCCCGGGGAGCCGGGGGCTTTCCTACTTCCATCCTCCTTACTCAGTACACCGATAAACTCATCTTT. The gene calls are TRDV1 and TRDJ1; TRDD2 aligns across 7 bases. The J gene, missing from TCRdb, was assigned here through DNA to germline matching. Germline V gene data show CDR1 as TSWWSYY and CDR2 as QGS. The CDR3 consists of 27 residues.

Remarks on this clone: A far larger clone is one base from this, pointing to a likely read error. V gene TRDV1 was called; the J gene was not; the D call in the table, TRDD3, was not verified against the DNA. This CDR3 is built from 17 residues. CDR1 and CDR2 from the germline V gene are TSWWSYY and QGS. CDR3 nucleotide sequence: TGTGCTCTTGGGGAACTCTCACTGGGGCTGTACACCGATAAGCTCATCTTT. As protein: CALGELSLGLYTDKLIF.

On this clone itself: TCRdb shows a much larger clone's protein in place of this DNA's translation, and the two differ at residue 3, likely through a read error; the protein shown is translated from the DNA. The chain carries TRDV2 and TRDJ1; TRDD3 aligns across 12 bases. As TCRdb names no J gene, one was assigned here on the basis of a DNA match to germline. CDR1 is GEAIGNYY, CDR2 EKD, per germline. The CDR3 length is 17 residues. CDR3 DNA: TGTGCCTATGACCCCGTCCAGATTTTCGCTGGGGGATACGAACTCATCTTT. Its protein product is CAYDPVQIFAGGYELIF.

This clone was counted only a few times. TCRdb records a much larger clone's protein for this DNA, with a difference at residue 3 that likely arises from a read error; the protein given is the translation of the DNA. The chain has TRDV1 and TRDJ1, with 7 bases fitting TRDD3. TCRdb leaves out the J gene; it was filled in here by matching the DNA to germline. Germline V lookup: CDR1 TSWWSYY, CDR2 QGS. The CDR3 is 17 amino acids. The CDR3 here is CAPGDPLGAGYTDKLIF. In nucleotides, the CDR3 is TGTGCTCCTGGGGACCCTCTGGGGGCCGGGTACACCGATAAACTCATCTTT.

By share of the sample, this clone is medium-sized. Distinct nucleotide sequences in the sample also encode this CDR3. The V and J genes are TRDV1 and TRDJ1; a possible D gene is TRDD2 (5 bases). The ends were cut back, 1 base at V and 1 base at J, with 40 bases in the middle. CDR3 length: 25 residues. Looked up from germline, CDR1 is TSWWSYY and CDR2 is QGS. CDR3 in DNA: TGTGCTCTTGGGGAACCCCGGAAACCCTACCCTTTACTCCGTGCCACCATTAGGAGCACCGATAAACTCATCTTT. Protein: CALGEPRKPYPLLRATIRSTDKLIF.

This clone appeared a few times. TCRdb lists the protein of a much larger clone for this DNA, which differs at residue 11, so this is likely a read error; the protein given here is translated from the DNA itself. The genes are TRDV2 and TRDJ1; 9 bases are a match to TRDD3. Assignment of the J gene here rests on matching the DNA to germline, because TCRdb gives none. The CDR3 is 19 residues long. From germline, CDR1 is GEAIGNYY and CDR2 EKD. V trimming: 3 bases; J trimming: 0 bases; junction bases outside the gene matches: 16. The CDR3 reads CACDSLTGGQAEYTDKLIF. The CDR3 nucleotides read TGTGCCTGTGACTCTCTAACTGGGGGACAGGCTGAGTACACCGATAAACTCATCTTT.

Comments on this clone: The likely explanation is a read error, given a far larger clone one base away. The sample has other DNA sequences that encode this CDR3 too. This chain connects TRDV1 to TRDJ1, with 9 bases identical to TRDD3. TCRdb carries no J gene annotation; the J gene was assigned here by matching the DNA with germline. V was pared by 5 bases and J by 10 bases, with 20 bases of the junction left unmatched. Germline values: CDR1 TSWWSYY, CDR2 QGS. The CDR3 extends over 17 amino acids. The CDR3 coding sequence is TGTGCTCTTGGGCCGGACCACGCGGGGGATACTCGGGGGGGACTCATCTTT. It translates to CALGPDHAGDTRGGLIF.

This clone was seen only a few times. TCRdb's protein sequence differs at residue 18 from the translated DNA; the protein presented here follows the DNA. The chain links TRDV1 to TRDJ1; 7 bases map to TRDD2. TCRdb offers no J gene call, so here the DNA was matched to germline to obtain one. This CDR3 is 23 amino acids long. CDR1 and CDR2 (germline): TSWWSYY, QGS. Losses at the gene ends were 5 bases for V and 3 bases for J; bases not matched to a gene: 33. The CDR3 nucleotides are TGTGCTCTTGGGTCCAAATTTTTCCTACTTCAACCCGGATCGATCCCTTACGCCGATAAACTCATCTTT. This translates into CALGSKFFLLQPGSIPYADKLIF.